The 28 T cell receptor beta chains given below trace back to one sample, sequenced in a study of shared clonotypes between healthy human individuals. Here immunoSEQ multiplex PCR was the method, and the copy in TCRdb shows in-frame clones only, minus some. The sample yields about 490,000 clones, over 60% seen once. Sequenced sample: PBMCs. All receptors come from a woman aged 40 to 50 in good health. Some clones in this sample may be carry-over from other donors' samples.

The rearrangement links TRBV9 to TRBJ1-3; D is undetermined. Trimming took off 2 bases at V and 1 base at J, with 10 bases between the two ends. Germline V gene lookup returns CDR1 SGDLS and CDR2 YYNGEE. The CDR3 is 15 residues long. As DNA, the CDR3 is TGTGCCAGCAGCGTGAACAGAGAATCTGGAAACACCATATATTTT. Amino acids: CASSVNRESGNTIYF.

In regard to this clone: The identical CDR3 is also encoded by other nucleotide sequences in the sample. This sequence joins TRBV9 and TRBJ2-1; D remains unclear. V dropped 0 bases and J dropped 0 bases, with 7 bases sitting between them. CDR1 and CDR2 (germline): SGDLS, YYNGEE. The CDR3 has 15 amino acids. CDR3 loop: CASSVGTSSYNEQFF. Here the CDR3 DNA reads TGTGCCAGCAGCGTAGGGACGAGCTCCTACAATGAGCAGTTCTTC.

V and J are TRBV10-3 and TRBJ2-1; no reliable D call. Germline loops: CDR1 ENHRY, CDR2 SYGVKD. The CDR3 covers 13 residues. V was shortened by 0 bases and J by 9 bases, with 9 bases between the two germline ends. In DNA, the CDR3 is TGTGCCATCAGTGAGTCTGAGCCGGGTGAGCAGTTCTTC. It codes for CAISESEPGEQFF.

This clone came up once. This likely stems from a read error, as it lies one base from a far larger clone. The chain is built from TRBV2 and TRBJ2-7; no reliable D call. The germline V gene has CDR1 SNHLY and CDR2 FYNNEI. V was cut by 1 base and J by 6 bases, with 7 bases left in between. This CDR3 region has 12 residues. The CDR3 coding sequence is TGTGCCAGCAGTGAAGGGGCAGGCGAGCAGTACTTC. The encoded protein is CASSEGAGEQYF.

This clone appeared many times. J is TRBJ2-1 and V is TRBV28; 7 bases line up with TRBD2. The CDR3 spans 15 residues. Germline V CDR1 and CDR2: MDHEN, SYDVKM. V lost 3 bases, J lost 5 bases, and 7 bases stayed unmatched. CDR3 region: CASSLFLAENNEQFF. The CDR3 DNA follows: TGTGCCAGCAGTTTGTTCCTAGCGGAGAACAATGAGCAGTTCTTC.

This rearrangement joins TRBV7-9 to TRBJ2-4, with 8 bases that match TRBD2. V gave up 2 bases and J gave up 0 bases; unmatched junction bases: 0. The CDR3 extends over 15 amino acids. Germline V gene sequence: CDR1 SEHNR, CDR2 FQNEAQ (reference sequence). Here the CDR3 DNA reads TGTGCCAGCAGCTTACGGGGGGGAGCCAAAAACATTCAGTACTTC. This codes for CASSLRGGAKNIQYF.

The V and J genes are TRBV9 and TRBJ2-1; maybe TRBD2 (6 bases). Germline lookup yields CDR1 SGDLS and CDR2 YYNGEE. The ends were cut back, 7 bases at V and 3 bases at J, with 20 bases in the middle. The CDR3 is 16 amino acids. The CDR3 spells CASGARGLTFYNEQFF. CDR3 DNA sequence: TGTGCCAGCGGGGCCCGTGGACTAACCTTCTACAATGAGCAGTTCTTC.

The gene calls are TRBV5-5 and TRBJ2-1; 13 positions agree with TRBD2. J was trimmed by 9 bases and V by 8 bases; bases with no gene match: 8. CDR1 SGHKS and CDR2 YYEKEE come from the germline V gene (reference sequence). This CDR3 comprises 14 residues. The CDR3 sequence: CASNGLAGAVEQFF. The CDR3 DNA is TGTGCCAGTAACGGACTAGCGGGGGCGGTTGAGCAGTTCTTC.

The chain employs TRBV5-1 and TRBJ2-7; D may be TRBD1 (6 bases). Germline loops: CDR1 SGHRS, CDR2 YFSETQ. Between the trimmed V and J ends, which lost 0 bases and 0 bases, there was a span of 16 bases. This CDR3 region has 17 residues. The CDR3 DNA sequence: TGCGCCAGCAGCTTGGCGAATTTGGGACACAACTCCTACGAGCAGTACTTC. This sequence encodes CASSLANLGHNSYEQYF.

This chain uses TRBV28 with TRBJ1-1, with 11 bases that match TRBD1. The CDR3 runs 15 residues. Trimming at V came to 6 bases and at J to 2 bases, leaving 5 bases not matched to a gene. The germline CDR1 and CDR2 sequences are MDHEN and SYDVKM. CDR3 nucleotide sequence: TGTGCCAGCAGATCGCGGACAGGGGGCAACACTGAAGCTTTCTTT. Translated, it gives CASRSRTGGNTEAFF.

This clone was counted only a few times. The chain links TRBV25-1 to TRBJ1-1, with a tentative D call TRBD1 (6 bases). This CDR3 contains 15 residues. The ends were cut back, 7 bases at V and 4 bases at J, with 19 bases in the middle. Germline lookup yields CDR1 MGHDK and CDR2 SYGVNS. CDR3 nucleotide sequence: TGTGCCAGCACCGGCGGGGGGGGCGCATCCACTGAAGCTTTCTTT. It translates to CASTGGGGASTEAFF.

The table lists this clone with a few counts. V and J are TRBV28 and TRBJ1-5; D perhaps matches TRBD1 (6 bases). Germline CDR1 and CDR2: MDHEN and SYDVKM. V lost 2 bases to trimming and J lost 2 bases, with 13 bases between them. The CDR3 has 16 amino acids. The CDR3 spells CASSLVQSGGNQPQHF. CDR3 in DNA: TGTGCCAGCAGTTTAGTGCAGTCAGGGGGCAATCAGCCCCAGCATTTT.

The chain has TRBV10-3 and TRBJ2-1; D gene ambiguous. The CDR3 length is 13 residues. Trimming took off 3 bases at V and 7 bases at J, with 10 bases between the two ends. The germline V gene encodes CDR1 ENHRY and CDR2 SYGVKD. CDR3 in DNA: TGTGCCATCAGTGATACTCGGGTGAATGAGCAGTTCTTC. It specifies CAISDTRVNEQFF.

This clone was detected only a few times. This sample includes further DNA sequences coding for the same CDR3. The chain joins TRBV6-6 to TRBJ2-2; either TRBD1 or TRBD2 may supply D (5 bases each). Per germline, CDR1 MNHNY and CDR2 SVGAGI (reference sequence). The CDR3 covers 13 residues. CDR3 sequence (DNA): TGTGCTACCCTACTGGGGGAAACCGGGGAGCTGTTTTTT. Translation: CATLLGETGELFF.

The CDR3 bases are TGTGCCAGTAGTATAGGGTCCGGGAGGGACACTGAAGCTTTCTTT. It codes for CASSIGSGRDTEAFF. The chain links TRBV19 to TRBJ1-1; D is ambiguous. The V gene's germline CDR1 is LNHDA and CDR2 SQIVND (reference sequence). The CDR3 totals 15 residues. The V and J ends lost 1 base and 3 bases respectively, with 12 bases between them.

CDR3 sequence: CASSPPVGQETQYF. The CDR3, as DNA: TGTGCCAGCTCACCACCGGTGGGACAAGAGACCCAGTACTTC. The rearrangement uses TRBV18 and TRBJ2-5, with unresolved D. The length of the CDR3 is 14 residues. CDR1 is KGHSH, CDR2 LQKENI, per germline. Deletions cut 0 bases from V and 2 bases from J, with 7 bases between.

The gene calls are TRBV12-5 and TRBJ1-2, with D perhaps TRBD1 (5 bases). From germline, CDR1 is LGHNT and CDR2 FRNRAP. This CDR3 comprises 15 residues. V lost 2 bases and J lost 1, with 11 bases in between. The CDR3 bases are TGTGCTAGTGGTTTGTCCGTCGGGGGTAACTATGGCTACACCTTC. The encoded protein is CASGLSVGGNYGYTF.

The chain has TRBV10-3 and TRBJ2-1, with D perhaps assigned TRBD1 or TRBD2 (6 bases each). The CDR3 extends over 15 amino acids. Germline CDR1 reads ENHRY; CDR2 reads SYGVKD. V shed 3 bases and J shed 9 bases, with 18 bases lying between them. The CDR3 spells CAISETKDEGGEQFF. The DNA for the CDR3 is TGTGCCATCAGTGAAACTAAGGACGAGGGGGGTGAGCAGTTCTTC.

This clone was recorded only once. The rearrangement joins TRBV7-9 to TRBJ2-3, with 15 bases aligning to TRBD2. Germline V gene data show CDR1 as SEHNR and CDR2 as FQNEAQ (reference sequence). CDR3 length equals 17 residues. V was clipped by 5 bases and J by 2 bases; unmatched bases: 5. The CDR3 loop reads CASSTGTSGRPTDTQYF. CDR3 nucleotide sequence: TGTGCCAGCAGCACAGGGACTAGCGGGAGGCCCACAGATACGCAGTATTTT.

The count of this clone is one. The likely explanation is a read error, given a far larger clone one base away. This chain joins TRBV7-7 and TRBJ2-2; D possibly corresponds to TRBD2 (5 bases). The CDR3 is made up of 15 amino acids. Germline V gene sequence: CDR1 SSHAT, CDR2 FNYEAQ (reference sequence). In DNA form, the CDR3 reads TGTGCTAGCAGCCCCCAGGACTCGAACACCGAGGAGCTGTTTTTT. Its translation: CASSPQDSNTEELFF. Based on the CDR3 plus reference TRBV7-7 and TRBJ2-2, the full variable domain is GAGVSQSPRYKVTKRGQDVTLRCDPISSHATLYWYQQALGQGPEFLTYFNYEAQPDKSGLPSDRFSAERPEGSISTLTIQRTEQRDSAMYRCASSPQDSNTEELFFGEGSRLTVL.

The sample holds many counts of this clone. The same CDR3 can be traced to other DNA sequences in this sample. The chain carries TRBV29-1 and TRBJ1-1; a weak D match, TRBD1 (5 bases). Trimming took off 4 bases at V and 0 bases at J, with 9 bases between the two ends. This CDR3 has 13 residues. In germline, CDR1 is SQVTM, CDR2 ANQGSEA. In DNA form, the CDR3 reads TGCAGCGTTGTCGGGGCGGTGAACACTGAAGCTTTCTTT. This encodes CSVVGAVNTEAFF.

This clone was observed a few times. The V call is TRBV13, the J call TRBJ1-5, with D unclear. V shed 4 bases and J shed 1 base, with 8 bases lying between them. The CDR3 is made up of 14 amino acids. Germline V gene sequence: CDR1 PRHDT, CDR2 FYEKMQ (reference sequence). This chain's CDR3 is CASSSGPSNQPQHF. The CDR3 DNA reads TGTGCCAGCAGCTCTGGACCCAGCAATCAGCCCCAGCATTTT.

The rearrangement joins TRBV27 to TRBJ2-2, with D hard to call. V gave up 6 bases and J gave up 1 base, with 21 bases separating them. The CDR3 has 18 amino acids. CDR1 and CDR2 (germline): MNHEY, SMNVEV (reference sequence). CDR3 sequence (DNA): TGTGCCAGCAGCCTGCTACCGCAAACTGGGTGGAACACCGGGGAGCTGTTTTTT. Residues: CASSLLPQTGWNTGELFF.

The chain carries TRBV5-4 and TRBJ2-5; 7 bases line up with TRBD2. CDR1 and CDR2 from the germline V gene are SGHNT and YYREEE (reference sequence). The CDR3 runs 15 residues. V lost 4 bases and J lost 2; bases outside the gene matches: 8. The CDR3 loop reads CASSTPTSEQETQYF. CDR3 DNA sequence: TGTGCCAGCAGCACGCCCACTAGCGAGCAAGAGACCCAGTACTTC. The full variable domain, its missing parts supplied by reference TRBV5-4 and TRBJ2-5, is ETGVTQSPTHLIKTRGQQVTLRCSSQSGHNTVSWYQQALGQGPQFIFQYYREEENGRGNFPPRFSGLQFPNYSSELNVNALELDDSALYLCASSTPTSEQETQYFGPGTRLLVL.

The V gene is TRBV7-9, the J gene TRBJ2-1; the match to TRBD1 covers 7 bases. Germline loops: CDR1 SEHNR, CDR2 FQNEAQ (reference sequence). Trimming removed 4 bases from V and 7 bases from J; junction bases left unmatched: 4. The CDR3 consists of 13 residues. CDR3 sequence (DNA): TGTGCCAGCAGCTCCCTGACAGGGAATGAGCAGTTCTTC. As protein: CASSSLTGNEQFF.

This chain connects TRBV19 to TRBJ1-5; no reliable D call. Germline CDR1 and CDR2: LNHDA and SQIVND (reference sequence). The CDR3 is made up of 18 amino acids. V was cut by 4 bases and J by 2 bases, with 21 bases left in between. CDR3 nucleotide sequence: TGTGCCAGTAGTAGGACCCTCGCCTCTCGTAGGGGCAATCAGCCCCAGCATTTT. Protein product: CASSRTLASRRGNQPQHF.

The gene calls are TRBV12-2 and TRBJ1-2; the table's D call TRBD1 went unverified against the DNA. TRBV12-2 is flagged as a pseudogene. The length of the CDR3 is 21 residues. The CDR3 loop reads CASRFPPATPKPLGGDYGYTF. Written as DNA, the CDR3 is TGTGCAAGTCGCTTTCCCCCGGCGACACCGAAACCCCTTGGGGGCGACTATGGCTACACCTTC.

This clone was seen only once. The V and J genes are TRBV18 and TRBJ2-7, with no clear D. This CDR3 is built from 16 residues. Germline V gives CDR1 KGHSH, CDR2 LQKENI. Trimming pared 3 bases from V and 4 bases from J, leaving 19 bases between. The CDR3 coding sequence is TGTGCCAGCTCACCGGCGACTGGACGGAGTTTATACGAGCAGTACTTC. Translation: CASSPATGRSLYEQYF.